Below, 25 T cell receptor beta chains from the same sample are listed, as sequenced in a study of blood T cell repertoires in COVID-19. This table comes from immunoSEQ multiplex PCR, and its TCRdb copy is limited to in-frame clones, with some not included. The sample holds roughly 190,000 clones, around nine tenths seen once. Sample: peripheral blood. The source is a man between 18 and 35 years old with active or convalescent COVID-19.

This clone was found once. The V gene is TRBV27, the J gene TRBJ1-5; D is perhaps TRBD1 (6 bases). Germline loops: CDR1 MNHEY, CDR2 SMNVEV (reference sequence). This CDR3 region has 14 residues. V lost 7 bases, J lost 2 bases, and 12 bases lay in between. Here the CDR3 reads CASKGGGGNQPQHF. The CDR3 bases are TGTGCCAGCAAGGGGGGGGGAGGCAATCAGCCCCAGCATTTT.

The gene calls are TRBV7-9 and TRBJ2-2; D might be TRBD2 (5 bases). The germline gives CDR1 SEHNR, CDR2 FQNEAQ (reference sequence). The V end lost 5 bases, the J end lost 7 bases, and 14 bases lay between the germline ends. The CDR3 consists of 14 residues. CDR3: CASSPREGIGELFF. As DNA, the CDR3 is TGTGCCAGCAGCCCCCGCGAGGGCATCGGGGAGCTGTTTTTT.

The rearrangement links TRBV5-5 to TRBJ1-1; D not resolved. This CDR3 is 14 amino acids long. Trimming removed 0 bases at V and 5 bases at J, with 11 bases between. The germline CDR1 and CDR2 sequences are SGHKS and YYEKEE (reference sequence). The CDR3 sequence is CASSLASGWTEAFF. CDR3 nucleotides: TGTGCCAGCAGCTTGGCCAGCGGGTGGACTGAAGCTTTCTTT.

V is TRBV27 and J is TRBJ2-5; no clear D gene. The germline CDR1 and CDR2 sequences are MNHEY and SMNVEV (reference sequence). The CDR3 length is 15 residues. Trimming left V 0 bases short and J 0 bases short, with 8 bases between. The CDR3 sequence: CASSLSSGHQETQYF. CDR3 sequence (DNA): TGTGCCAGCAGTTTATCGTCAGGCCACCAAGAGACCCAGTACTTC.

This clone was observed once. V usage is TRBV11-2 and J usage is TRBJ1-5; a weak D match, TRBD1 (5 bases). Trimming took 5 bases from V and 2 from J, leaving 16 bases between them. CDR1 is SGHAT and CDR2 is FQNNGV in the germline V gene. The CDR3 is made up of 16 amino acids. Here the CDR3 reads CASSRSLSGGNQPQHF. CDR3 nucleotide sequence: TGTGCCAGCAGCCGAAGTTTGTCGGGGGGCAATCAGCCCCAGCATTTT.

The chain combines TRBV3-1 (or the pseudogene TRBV3-2) with TRBJ2-7; 7 nucleotides align to TRBD1. The CDR3 totals 15 residues. The germline V gene has CDR1 LGHDT and CDR2 YNNKEL (reference sequence). J gave up 4 bases and V 4 bases, and 10 bases lay outside the gene matches. The CDR3 region is CASSPSRQGGYEQYF. CDR3 sequence (DNA): TGTGCCAGCAGCCCGAGCCGACAGGGTGGGTACGAGCAGTACTTC.

The rearrangement joins TRBV2 to TRBJ2-6; D possibly corresponds to TRBD2 (5 bases). This CDR3 has 16 residues. Germline CDR1 and CDR2: SNHLY and FYNNEI. Trimming left V 11 bases short and J 1 base short, with 18 bases between. The CDR3 is CAGRGSKGSGANVLTF. CDR3 sequence (DNA): TGTGCCGGCCGAGGGTCTAAGGGATCTGGGGCCAACGTCCTGACTTTC.

This chain joins TRBV28 and TRBJ1-2, with TRBD1 matching over 8 bases. The CDR3 is 17 amino acids. Germline trimming cut 8 bases from V and 0 bases from J; bases unmatched to any gene: 14. CDR1 is MDHEN and CDR2 is SYDVKM in the germline V gene. CDR3 region: CASSSWTGTPTNYGYTF. The CDR3 bases are TGTGCCAGCTCTAGTTGGACAGGGACTCCCACTAACTATGGCTACACCTTC.

The genes are TRBV5-4 and TRBJ2-7; no definite D call. The CDR3 is 14 residues long. Trimming took 2 bases from V and 2 from J, leaving 11 bases between them. Germline V lookup: CDR1 SGHNT, CDR2 YYREEE (reference sequence). CDR3 sequence (DNA): TGTGCCAGCAGCTTCCCCAGGCCCCCCTACGAGCAGTACTTC. Its translation is CASSFPRPPYEQYF.

V usage is TRBV7-9 and J usage is TRBJ1-1; TRBD1 might be the D (5 bases). CDR1 SEHNR and CDR2 FQNEAQ come from the germline V gene (reference sequence). This CDR3 comprises 17 residues. V was pared by 0 bases and J by 4 bases, with 18 bases between. For the CDR3, the DNA is TGTGCCAGCAGCTTAGCTTACCAGGGTATCATGGGCACTGAAGCTTTCTTT. It translates to CASSLAYQGIMGTEAFF.

The chain is built from TRBV7-9 and TRBJ2-5; 8 bases fit TRBD1. Germline V gives CDR1 SEHNR, CDR2 FQNEAQ (reference sequence). The CDR3 runs to 15 residues. V was pared by 5 bases and J by 3 bases, with 8 bases of the junction left unmatched. The CDR3 reads CASSSRDRKKETQYF. In DNA form, the CDR3 reads TGTGCCAGCAGCAGCCGGGACAGGAAGAAAGAGACCCAGTACTTC. Together with reference TRBV7-9 and TRBJ2-5, the CDR3 gives the full variable domain: DTGVSQNPRHKITKRGQNVTFRCDPISEHNRLYWYRQTLGQGPEFLTYFQNEAQLEKSRLLSDRFSAERPKGSFSTLEIQRTEQGDSAMYLCASSSRDRKKETQYFGPGTRLLVL.

V gene TRBV24-1 combines with J gene TRBJ1-2; TRBD1 aligns across 7 bases. This CDR3 is built from 14 residues. The junction had 9 bases not matched to a gene; V was cut back by 7 bases and J by 5 bases. Germline values: CDR1 KGHDR, CDR2 SFDVKD. The CDR3 here is CATSGTANLYGYTF. The CDR3 DNA follows: TGTGCCACCAGCGGGACAGCCAACCTATATGGCTACACCTTC.

The chain couples TRBV5-1 to TRBJ2-4; TRBD1 might be the D (5 bases). The CDR3 extends over 15 amino acids. Germline assignment: CDR1 SGHRS and CDR2 YFSETQ. The ends were cut back, 5 bases at V and 0 bases at J, with 12 bases in the middle. Written as DNA, the CDR3 is TGCGCCAGCAGACAGGTCGATCTAGCCAAAAACATTCAGTACTTC. Translated, it gives CASRQVDLAKNIQYF.

This chain links TRBV6-2 or TRBV6-3 with TRBJ2-7, with 9 positions matching TRBD1. CDR1 and CDR2 from the germline V gene are MNHEY and SVGEGT. This CDR3 has 15 residues. Losses at the gene ends were 2 bases for V and 1 base for J; bases not matched to a gene: 3. The CDR3 nucleotides are TGTGCCAGCAGTTACAGGACAGGGGAATCCTACGAGCAGTACGTC. Its translation: CASSYRTGESYEQYV.

V usage is TRBV7-6 and J usage is TRBJ1-3; weak D call: TRBD1 (5 bases). Trimming pared 2 bases from V and 2 bases from J, leaving 10 bases between. The germline V gene has CDR1 SGHVS and CDR2 FNYEAQ. The CDR3 has 15 residues. The CDR3 DNA is TGTGCCAGCAGCTTATTGCAGGGCACTGGAAACACCATATATTTT. Translation gives CASSLLQGTGNTIYF. Full variable domain (rest looked up from reference TRBV7-6 and TRBJ1-3): GAGVSQSPRYKVTKRGQDVALRCDPISGHVSLYWYRQALGQGPEFLTYFNYEAQQDKSGLPNDRFSAERPEGSISTLTIQRTEQRDSAMYRCASSLLQGTGNTIYFGEGSWLTVV.

The chain couples TRBV10-3 to TRBJ2-7, with 9 bases that match TRBD2. Germline trimming cut 8 bases from V and 6 bases from J; bases unmatched to any gene: 8. Looked up from germline, CDR1 is ENHRY and CDR2 is SYGVKD. The CDR3 has 13 residues. CDR3 sequence (DNA): TGTGCCATCTCCGACGGGACTAGCAGCGAGCAGTACTTC. This encodes CAISDGTSSEQYF.

The chain carries TRBV2 and TRBJ1-2; TRBD1 aligns across 10 bases. Trimming cost V 5 bases and J 10 bases; bases outside gene matches: 16. The CDR3 is made up of 16 amino acids. Germline CDR1 and CDR2: SNHLY and FYNNEI. The CDR3 DNA follows: TGTGCCAGCAGTCCAACTGTACAGACAGGGGGCATAGACTACACCTTC. It codes for CASSPTVQTGGIDYTF.

The chain carries TRBV2 and TRBJ2-3; 15 bases match TRBD2. Per the germline V gene, CDR1 is SNHLY and CDR2 is FYNNEI. Trimming removed 10 bases from V and 4 bases from J; junction bases left unmatched: 3. The CDR3 sequence is 14 residues long. The CDR3 DNA follows: TGTGCCACTGGGACTAGCGGGGGGTCAGATACGCAGTATTTT. This sequence encodes CATGTSGGSDTQYF.

This clone was seen a single time. J is TRBJ2-7 and V is TRBV11-3, with a weak D call TRBD2 (6 bases). The CDR3 length is 16 residues. V lost 2 bases to trimming and J lost 2 bases, with 16 bases between them. CDR1 and CDR2 (germline): SGHNT, YENEEA. CDR3 coding DNA: TGTGCCAGCAGCTTAAGGAGGGACTCGGACCCCTACGAGCAGTACGTC. This translates into CASSLRRDSDPYEQYV.

This clone was detected a few times. The chain uses TRBV19 and TRBJ2-4; TRBD1 might be the D (7 bases). CDR3 length: 14 residues. The V gene lost 7 bases and the J gene lost 4 bases, with 14 bases spanning the gap. Germline lookup yields CDR1 LNHDA and CDR2 SQIVND (reference sequence). Here the CDR3 DNA reads TGTGCCAGTACCTTGACAGGGACTAAAAACATTCAGTACTTC. As protein: CASTLTGTKNIQYF.

The chain couples TRBV30 to TRBJ1-2; TRBD1 might be the D (5 bases). V gave up 6 bases and J gave up 2 bases, with 22 bases separating them. The germline gives CDR1 GTSNPN, CDR2 SVGIG (reference sequence). The length of the CDR3 is 16 residues. This CDR3 is CACSPLGQPTNYGYTF. The DNA for the CDR3 is TGTGCCTGTTCCCCGCTGGGGCAGCCAACCAACTATGGCTACACCTTC.

This clone appeared a few times. This rearrangement joins TRBV6-1 to TRBJ1-5; 9 bases are a match to TRBD1. Germline V gene sequence: CDR1 MNHNS, CDR2 SASEGT. CDR3 length: 17 amino acids. V dropped 0 bases and J dropped 3; count of bases not matched to a gene: 6. CDR3 loop: CASSEAWDRAFNQPQHF. The CDR3 DNA is TGTGCCAGCAGTGAAGCCTGGGACAGGGCCTTCAATCAGCCCCAGCATTTT.

The CDR3 spells CASSLGLAGGISYNEQFF. The CDR3 DNA reads TGCGCCAGCAGCTTGGGGCTAGCGGGAGGGATATCCTACAATGAGCAGTTCTTC. The chain has TRBV5-1 and TRBJ2-1; 12 positions agree with TRBD2. Germline CDR1 SGHRS, CDR2 YFSETQ. The CDR3 has 18 residues. V was clipped by 0 bases and J by 1 base; unmatched bases: 5.

This clone has a single count. The CDR3 sequence is CASSLRTGAYEQYF. The CDR3 DNA is TGTGCCAGCAGCTTAAGGACAGGGGCCTACGAGCAGTACTTC. The rearrangement joins TRBV7-2 to TRBJ2-7, with 9 bases matching TRBD1. Germline values: CDR1 SGHTA, CDR2 FQGNSA. The junction had 1 base not matched to a gene; V was cut back by 2 bases and J by 2 bases. The CDR3 extends over 14 amino acids.

The J gene is TRBJ1-1, the V gene TRBV10-3; 8 bases line up with TRBD1. From germline, CDR1 is ENHRY and CDR2 SYGVKD. V lost 7 bases and J lost 11; bases outside the gene matches: 9. The length of the CDR3 is 12 residues. This chain's CDR3 is CAITNRQGAAFF. CDR3 nucleotide sequence: TGTGCCATCACCAATCGGCAGGGGGCGGCTTTCTTT.